Listed below are T cell receptor beta chains from one sample, sequenced in a study of cytomegalovirus exposure and HLA in healthy donors. Measured with immunoSEQ multiplex PCR; TCRdb has only the in-frame clones, and not every one. The profile covers around 150,000 clones, with roughly 89% appearing a single time and around 3.4% taken by the ten largest. Sequencing input: PBMCs. These receptors were taken from a young woman in good health and CMV-seropositive. Both conserved end residues are part of each CDR3. D genes are given only for firm matches. Not every row has a clone size; where given, it reads once, few, many or a size class.

J gene	V gene	D gene	clone size	CDR3 DNA	CDR3 protein
TRBJ1-2	TRBV5-6	.	.	TGTGCCAGCAGCTTGGTCCCGGACACTAACTATGGCTACACCTTC	CASSLVPDTNYGYTF
TRBJ2-3	TRBV30	.	.	TGTGCCTGGATCGCTGGGCTAGGAGGAGGGCCGGCTGGCACAGATACGCAGTATTTT	CAWIAGLGGGPAGTDTQYF
TRBJ2-2	TRBV10-3	TRBD2	.	TGTGCCATCAGTGATGGTGGGAGGGCCCCGACCGGGGAGCTGTTTTTT	CAISDGGRAPTGELFF
TRBJ2-4	TRBV29-1	.	.	TGCAGCGTGGGCGGGACAGCCAAAAACATTCAGTACTTC	CSVGGTAKNIQYF
TRBJ2-2	TRBV5-1	TRBD2	.	TGCGCCAGCAGTTTGGCACGTAGCGGGACGAACACCGGGGAGCTGTTTTTT	CASSLARSGTNTGELFF
TRBJ1-3	TRBV29-1	.	.	TGCAGCGTTCAACTGTACTCTGGAAACACCATATATTTT	CSVQLYSGNTIYF
TRBJ2-2	TRBV2	TRBD2	.	TGTGCCAGCAGTTCTAGCGGGAGGGACACCGGGGAGCTGTTTTTT	CASSSSGRDTGELFF
TRBJ2-7	TRBV28	TRBD2	once	TGTGCCAGCAGTCCCCGGACTAGCGGGAGTTCTTACGAGCAGTACTTC	CASSPRTSGSSYEQYF
TRBJ1-3	TRBV6-1	.	.	TGTGCCAGCAGTGTCGATGTTCCGGCTGGAAACACCATATATTTT	CASSVDVPAGNTIYF
TRBJ1-5	TRBV27	.	.	TGTGCCAGCAGTTTAGTTCCAGGGGAGCATCAGCCCCAGCATTTT	CASSLVPGEHQPQHF
TRBJ1-1	TRBV27	.	.	TGTGCCAGCAGTTCGGGGGTTGGTACTGAAGCTTTCTTT	CASSSGVGTEAFF
TRBJ2-7	TRBV13	TRBD2	.	TGTGCCAGCAGCCAACACAACTTTGGGCTAGCGGAAAACCCGAGCTCCTACGAGCAGTACTTC	CASSQHNFGLAENPSSYEQYF
TRBJ2-5	TRBV6-5	.	.	TGTGCCAGCAGTCCCGGCGGGCAAGAGACCCAGTACTTC	CASSPGGQETQYF
TRBJ1-4	TRBV25-1	.	.	TGTGCCAGCACGACAGGCTTCGATGAAAAACTGTTTTTT	CASTTGFDEKLFF
TRBJ2-7	TRBV4-3	TRBD1	.	TGCGCCAGCAGCCCTAATCCATGGACAGGGGAGGGAGACGAGCAGTACTTC	CASSPNPWTGEGDEQYF
TRBJ2-1	TRBV11-3	TRBD1	.	TGTGCCAGCAGCCCGACGGACAGGGTTAAGCAAAATGAGCAGTTCTTC	CASSPTDRVKQNEQFF
TRBJ1-5	TRBV6-1	TRBD1	.	TGTGCCAGCCTCAGGGACACAGGGGGACAGCCCCAGCATTTT	CASLRDTGGQPQHF
TRBJ2-1	TRBV29-1	TRBD1	.	TGCAGCGTTGAGGAGACAGGGGGATCCAATGAGCAGTTCTTC	CSVEETGGSNEQFF
TRBJ1-5	TRBV28	TRBD1	.	TGTGCCAGCAGTGTACAGGGGTGGCATCAGCCCCAGCATTTT	CASSVQGWHQPQHF
TRBJ1-2	TRBV7-2	.	few	TGTGCCAGCAGCACAACTCAGGGATATGGCTACACCTTC	CASSTTQGYGYTF
TRBJ2-1	TRBV6-6	TRBD2	.	TGTGCCAGCAGTTCCCAGCGGGAGTGGGATGAGCAGTTCTTC	CASSSQREWDEQFF
TRBJ2-7	TRBV28	.	.	TGTGCCAGCAGTCGAACAGGTTACGAGCAGTACTTC	CASSRTGYEQYF
TRBJ2-7	TRBV30	.	.	TGTGCCTGGAGCTTGGGGCCGGCCTACGAGCAGTACTTC	CAWSLGPAYEQYF
TRBJ2-7	TRBV2	TRBD1	.	TGTGCCAGCAGCCGGGACAGGGGGCTCTACGAGCAGTACTTC	CASSRDRGLYEQYF
TRBJ2-5	TRBV28	TRBD2	.	TGTGCCAGCAGTGTGGGGGGGGGACTCCAAGAGACCCAGTACTTC	CASSVGGGLQETQYF
TRBJ2-5	TRBV13	TRBD2	.	TGTGCCAGCAGCTTGGGGAGCGGGAATGAGACCCAGTACTTC	CASSLGSGNETQYF
TRBJ2-1	TRBV19	.	few	TGTGCCAGCTCCGGGACTGCTTACAATGAGCAGTTCTTC	CASSGTAYNEQFF
TRBJ2-7	TRBV2	TRBD1	.	TGTGCCAGCAGACGACCGGGACAGGGAGCGTACGAGCAGTACTTC	CASRRPGQGAYEQYF
TRBJ1-2	TRBV7-6	TRBD1	.	TGTGCCAGCAGCCCTACCACAGGGGTCTCGGGCTACACCTTC	CASSPTTGVSGYTF
TRBJ2-1	TRBV6-4	TRBD2	many	TGTGCCAGCAGTGACTCTAGCGGGAGCGGTGAGCAGTTCTTC	CASSDSSGSGEQFF
TRBJ2-1	TRBV23-1	TRBD2	.	TGCGCCTTCGGCGGGAGGGACTACAATGAGCAGTTCTTC	CAFGGRDYNEQFF
TRBJ1-1	TRBV9	.	.	TGTGCCAGCAGCGTAGGAGGAAAGGCAGCGAACACTGAAGCTTTCTTT	CASSVGGKAANTEAFF
TRBJ1-5	TRBV5-1	.	.	TGCGCCAGCAGCTCCGACCCCCTCGGGAATCAGCCCCAGCATTTT	CASSSDPLGNQPQHF
TRBJ2-2	TRBV7-9	TRBD1	once	TGTGCCAGCAGCGCTTATCGACAGGGGAGAGGCACCGGGGAGCTGTTTTTT	CASSAYRQGRGTGELFF
TRBJ1-2	TRBV7-9	.	.	TGTGCCAGCACCGATACAGGGAACTATGGCTACACCTTC	CASTDTGNYGYTF